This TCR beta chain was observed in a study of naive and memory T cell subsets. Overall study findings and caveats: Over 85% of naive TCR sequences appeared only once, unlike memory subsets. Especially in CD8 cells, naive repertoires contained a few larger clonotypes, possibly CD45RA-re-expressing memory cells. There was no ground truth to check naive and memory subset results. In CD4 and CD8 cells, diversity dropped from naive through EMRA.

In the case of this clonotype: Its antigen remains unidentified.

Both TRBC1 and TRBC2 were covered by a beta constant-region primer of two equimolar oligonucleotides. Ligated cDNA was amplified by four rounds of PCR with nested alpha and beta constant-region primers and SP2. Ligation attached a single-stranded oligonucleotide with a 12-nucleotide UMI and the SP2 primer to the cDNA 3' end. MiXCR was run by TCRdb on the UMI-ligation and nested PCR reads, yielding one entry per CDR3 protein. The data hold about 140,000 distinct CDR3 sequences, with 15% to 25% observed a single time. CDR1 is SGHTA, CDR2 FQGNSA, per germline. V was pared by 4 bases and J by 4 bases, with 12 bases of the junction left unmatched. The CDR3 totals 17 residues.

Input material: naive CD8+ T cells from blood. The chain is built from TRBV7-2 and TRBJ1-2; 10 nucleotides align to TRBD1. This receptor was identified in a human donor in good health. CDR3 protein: CASSSPGQGIGFYGYTF. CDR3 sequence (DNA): TGTGCCAGCAGCTCACCGGGACAGGGGATTGGGTTCTATGGCTACACCTTC.